A single sample is the source of the 27 T cell receptor beta chains below, sequenced in a study of kidney transplant recipient with SARS-CoV-2 infection. MiXCR, applied by TCRdb to the reads, yields one record per CDR3 protein. The data contain 200,000 to 250,000 distinct CDR3 sequences, less than 35% of them singletons. Sequencing used a blood sample, obtained at baseline and on approximately day 120 from a kidney transplant recipient. The receptor source for this set is a male patient aged 25 to 39 who had COVID-19 and was a kidney transplant recipient. Part of the T cell pool may stem from the graft donor.

This clonotype has at least ten counts. The chain's CDR3 is CASSYSLAVGYERQYF. The CDR3 DNA reads TGTGCCAGCAGTTACTCGCTAGCGGTAGGCTACGAAAGGCAGTACTTC. The V gene is TRBV6-5, the J gene TRBJ2-7; 7 nucleotides align to TRBD2. With 0 bases clipped from V and 9 bases from J, the junction kept 14 bases outside the gene matches. CDR1 MNHEY and CDR2 SVGAGI come from the germline V gene. This CDR3 is built from 16 residues.

This chain connects TRBV9 to TRBJ2-3; 9 nucleotides align to TRBD1. The germline V gene has CDR1 SGDLS and CDR2 YYNGEE. Germline trimming cut 0 bases from V and 2 bases from J; bases unmatched to any gene: 4. This CDR3 spans 16 amino acids. The CDR3 protein is CASSVVGTGITDTQYF. The CDR3 DNA reads as TGTGCCAGCAGCGTAGTAGGGACAGGGATCACAGATACGCAGTATTTT.

Ten or more counts support this clonotype. The chain is built from TRBV3-1 and TRBJ2-7; either TRBD1 or TRBD2 may supply D (6 bases each). V dropped 0 bases and J dropped 4 bases, with 16 bases sitting between them. CDR1 is LGHDT and CDR2 is YNNKEL in the germline V gene (reference sequence). This CDR3 spans 16 amino acids. The CDR3 DNA reads TGTGCCAGCAGCCAAGAATATGGGGGGCAGAGGTACGAGCAGTACTTC. This gives the protein CASSQEYGGQRYEQYF.

With regard to this clonotype: One end of the junction varies from germline; a read error may be responsible. The rearrangement uses TRBV25-1 and TRBJ1-3; maybe TRBD1 (6 bases). This CDR3 has 15 amino acids. Germline V lookup: CDR1 MGHDK, CDR2 SYGVNS. The CDR3, as DNA: TGTGTCAGCAGTTGGGGACCTTCAGGGGAAAACACCATATATTTT. Translation gives CVSSWGPSGENTIYF.

On this clonotype itself: Given a much more abundant clone one base away, this may be a read error. V is TRBV9 and J is TRBJ1-1; no definite D call. The CDR3 spans 13 residues. Per the germline V gene, CDR1 is SGDLS and CDR2 is YYNGEE. In DNA form, the CDR3 reads TGTGCCAGAAGCGTAGCTGGGCACACTGAAGCTTTCTTT. Protein product: CARSVAGHTEAFF. Filled out from reference TRBV9 and TRBJ1-1, the complete variable domain reads DSGVTQTPKHLITATGQRVTLRCSPRSGDLSVYWYQQSLDQGLQFLIQYYNGEERAKGNILERFSAQQFPDLHSELNLSSLELGDSALYFCARSVAGHTEAFFGQGTRLTVV.

This clonotype has ten or more counts. The chain links TRBV24-1 to TRBJ2-2; TRBD2 matches 14 bases. Germline V gives CDR1 KGHDR, CDR2 SFDVKD. The CDR3 contains 17 residues. The V gene end was trimmed by 4 bases and the J gene end by 3 bases; junction bases not matched to a gene: 3. The CDR3 reads CATSDGLAGGYTGELFF. In DNA form, the CDR3 reads TGTGCCACCAGTGACGGACTAGCGGGAGGTTACACCGGGGAGCTGTTTTTT.

The chain has TRBV3-1 and TRBJ1-1; D is uncertain. The CDR3 loop spans 17 amino acids. The germline V and J ends were trimmed by 5 bases and 4 bases, with 23 bases remaining between them. Germline V lookup: CDR1 LGHDT, CDR2 YNNKEL (reference sequence). In DNA, the CDR3 is TGTGCCAGCAGCGTTTGGGCTCCCATTTCAATTCGCACTGAAGCTTTCTTT. It is translated as CASSVWAPISIRTEAFF.

In this sample, this clonotype turned up many times. This sequence joins TRBV6-1 and TRBJ1-1; D unresolved. Looked up from germline, CDR1 is MNHNS and CDR2 is SASEGT. This CDR3 is built from 13 residues. Trimming stripped 1 base from V and 3 bases from J, with 6 bases between. The chain's CDR3 is CASSEVRDTEAFF. The CDR3 coding sequence is TGTGCCAGCAGTGAAGTGAGGGACACTGAAGCTTTCTTT.

This clonotype was seen more than once but under ten times. The chain is built from TRBV9 and TRBJ2-2; 7 bases are shared with TRBD1. CDR1 is SGDLS, CDR2 YYNGEE, per germline. The CDR3 sequence is 15 residues long. Unmatched junction bases numbered 1, after V lost 2 bases and J lost 0 bases. The CDR3 reads CASSVGQTNTGELFF. CDR3 bases: TGTGCCAGCAGCGTGGGACAGACGAACACCGGGGAGCTGTTTTTT.

There are many counts of this clonotype. The genes are TRBV12-3 or TRBV12-4 and TRBJ1-5; D is unclear. The CDR3 totals 12 residues. The germline V and J ends were trimmed by 8 bases and 0 bases, with 5 bases remaining between them. Here the CDR3 reads CASAYSNQPQHF. The CDR3 DNA sequence: TGTGCCAGCGCATATAGCAATCAGCCCCAGCATTTT.

This clonotype was seen at least ten times. The chain employs TRBV3-1 and TRBJ1-2; the D is unclear. V was cut by 5 bases and J by 4 bases, with 23 bases left in between. This CDR3 contains 17 residues. In germline, CDR1 is LGHDT, CDR2 YNNKEL (reference sequence). The CDR3 is CASSDTHTLRKTYGYTF. The CDR3, as DNA: TGTGCCAGCAGCGATACACACACCCTTCGAAAGACCTATGGCTACACCTTC.

This clonotype was recorded at least ten times. This chain links TRBV28 with TRBJ2-1, with D tentatively TRBD1 or TRBD2 (5 bases each). Germline V gene data show CDR1 as MDHEN and CDR2 as SYDVKM. V was trimmed by 1 base and J by 11 bases, leaving 9 bases between them. The CDR3 contains 12 residues. CDR3 sequence: CASSLLRGKQFF. DNA for the CDR3: TGTGCCAGCAGTTTATTGAGGGGTAAGCAGTTCTTC.

This clonotype was recorded many times. The V gene is TRBV27, the J gene TRBJ2-7, with 11 nucleotides matching TRBD2. The germline gives CDR1 MNHEY, CDR2 SMNVEV (reference sequence). With 6 bases clipped from V and 3 bases from J, the junction kept 7 bases outside the gene matches. The CDR3 sequence is 15 residues long. CDR3 DNA sequence: TGTGCCAGCAGCCCTCGACTAGCGGGACGCTACGAGCAGTACTTC. It yields the protein CASSPRLAGRYEQYF.

Many counts were recorded for this clonotype. The chain uses TRBV12-3 or TRBV12-4 and TRBJ1-4; possibly TRBD1 for D (6 bases). V lost 7 bases and J lost 6, with 12 bases in between. The CDR3 has 13 residues. The chain's CDR3 is CASTGRGHEKLFF. In DNA, the CDR3 is TGTGCCAGCACCGGGCGGGGGCATGAAAAACTGTTTTTT.

This clonotype was recorded at least ten times. This chain joins TRBV11-2 and TRBJ2-7, with TRBD1 identical over 10 bases. Per germline, CDR1 SGHAT and CDR2 FQNNGV. The ends lost 4 bases at V and 1 base at J; junction bases unmatched: 16. The CDR3 sequence is 19 residues long. The CDR3 coding sequence is TGTGCCAGCAGCTCACTCCGGGACAGGGGAAAAGGGATTTCCTACGAGCAGTACTTC. Its translation is CASSSLRDRGKGISYEQYF.

Worth noting for this clonotype: One base away lies a much larger clone, so this may be a sequencing read error. This chain connects TRBV5-1 to TRBJ2-7; D is possibly TRBD2 (6 bases). The V gene's germline CDR1 is SGHRS and CDR2 YFSETQ. The length of the CDR3 is 14 residues. V lost 5 bases and J 0 bases, leaving 12 bases between the germline ends. DNA for the CDR3: TGCGCCAGCAGTCCAAGAGCGGGCTCCTACGAGCAGTACTTC. Translating it yields CASSPRAGSYEQYF.

Of note for this clonotype: A much larger clone lies one base from this, so it may be a read error. The chain joins TRBV4-2 to TRBJ1-1; D possibly corresponds to TRBD1 (5 bases). This CDR3 region has 17 residues. The germline gives CDR1 LGHNA, CDR2 YNFKEQ. Trimming took 4 bases from V and 4 from J, leaving 22 bases between them. The CDR3 DNA is TGTGCCAGCAGCCGGGACTCAACCCGACAAGGCGGCACTGAAGCTTTCTTT. Translating it yields CASSRDSTRQGGTEAFF.

CDR3 sequence (DNA): TGTGCCAGCAGCCCCGGACACCTAGAGACCCAGTACTTC. This codes for CASSPGHLETQYF. This rearrangement joins TRBV7-6 to TRBJ2-5, with TRBD1 as a possible D gene (5 bases). This CDR3 has 13 amino acids. Germline assignment: CDR1 SGHVS and CDR2 FNYEAQ. Deletions cut 5 bases from V and 4 bases from J, with 11 bases between.

This clonotype appeared many times. The chain is built from TRBV6-5 and TRBJ1-2; D not certain. The CDR3 contains 13 residues. The germline V gene encodes CDR1 MNHEY and CDR2 SVGAGI. The ends were cut back, 3 bases at V and 6 bases at J, with 11 bases in the middle. The CDR3 DNA reads TGTGCCAGCAGTTATTTGGACGCTGATGGCTACACCTTC. This translates into CASSYLDADGYTF.

There are many counts of this clonotype. V and J are TRBV5-4 and TRBJ2-5, with D tentatively TRBD2 (6 bases). V gave up 1 base and J gave up 0 bases, with 7 bases separating them. The V gene's germline CDR1 is SGHNT and CDR2 YYREEE (reference sequence). CDR3 size: 14 residues. The CDR3 coding sequence is TGTGCCAGCAGCTTGCCGGGGGACCAAGAGACCCAGTACTTC. Translated, it gives CASSLPGDQETQYF. The full variable domain, with the rest looked up from reference TRBV5-4 and TRBJ2-5, is ETGVTQSPTHLIKTRGQQVTLRCSSQSGHNTVSWYQQALGQGPQFIFQYYREEENGRGNFPPRFSGLQFPNYSSELNVNALELDDSALYLCASSLPGDQETQYFGPGTRLLVL.

As regards this clonotype: It may be a read error: a sequence one base away is much more abundant. The chain links TRBV6-4 to TRBJ1-2; D is unresolved. In germline, CDR1 is MRHNA, CDR2 SNTAGT. The germline V and J ends were trimmed by 4 bases and 4 bases, with 22 bases remaining between them. The CDR3 is 17 residues long. The CDR3 nucleotides are TGTGCCAGCAGTGTAAGCGCCCCACACGGAAAGACCTATGGCTACACCTTC. This sequence encodes CASSVSAPHGKTYGYTF.

As to this clonotype: Just one base apart from a much larger clone, this may be a read error. J is TRBJ1-4 and V is TRBV3-1; 7 bases are a match to TRBD1. V was pared by 0 bases and J by 11 bases, with 12 bases of the junction left unmatched. The CDR3 is made up of 16 amino acids. The germline CDR1 and CDR2 sequences are LGHDT and YNNKEL (reference sequence). The CDR3 bases are TGTGCCAGCAGCCAAGATAAGGGTAGGGGGCGCGATAAACTGTTTTTT. Its translation is CASSQDKGRGRDKLFF.

At least ten counts were recorded for this clonotype. This chain joins TRBV3-1 and TRBJ1-1; D gene ambiguous. The ends were cut back, 5 bases at V and 4 bases at J, with 23 bases in the middle. The CDR3 runs 17 residues. Germline CDR1 and CDR2: LGHDT and YNNKEL (reference sequence). The CDR3 nucleotides are TGTGCCAGCAGCATTCCCGTTCCCATTTCAATTCGCACTGAAGCTTTCTTT. It is translated as CASSIPVPISIRTEAFF. The whole variable domain, filled in from reference TRBV3-1 and TRBJ1-1, reads DTAVSQTPKYLVTQMGNDKSIKCEQNLGHDTMYWYKQDSKKFLKIMFSYNNKELIINETVPNRFSPKSPDKAHLNLHINSLELGDSAVYFCASSIPVPISIRTEAFFGQGTRLTVV.

Ten or more counts support this clonotype. In DNA form, the CDR3 reads TGTGCCTGGACCTCCGGGAGCAATCAGCCCCAGCATTTT. It encodes CAWTSGSNQPQHF. This rearrangement joins TRBV30 to TRBJ1-5; D ambiguous. Germline V gives CDR1 GTSNPN, CDR2 SVGIG (reference sequence). V was shortened by 4 bases and J by 1 base, with 8 bases between the two germline ends. This CDR3 region has 13 residues.

About this clonotype itself: This may be a read error, as it is one base from a much larger clone. The gene calls are TRBV3-1 and TRBJ1-1, with D possibly matching TRBD1 (5 bases). The CDR3 extends over 14 amino acids. V lost 4 bases and J lost 11, with 20 bases in between. Germline V CDR1 and CDR2: LGHDT, YNNKEL (reference sequence). CDR3: CASSLQGSGRGAFF. As DNA, the CDR3 is TGTGCCAGCAGCCTTCAGGGTTCGGGTCGTGGGGCTTTCTTT.

Ten or more counts support this clonotype. This chain uses TRBV20-1 with TRBJ1-6; D remains ambiguous. The V gene's germline CDR1 is DFQATT and CDR2 SNEGSKA (reference sequence). With 4 bases removed from V and 0 bases from J, the gap between germline ends came to 13 bases. The CDR3 sequence is 16 residues long. Written as DNA, the CDR3 is TGCAGTGCTACTTTCGGGTCGAGCTCCTATAATTCACCCCTCCACTTT. This codes for CSATFGSSSYNSPLHF.

Remarks on this clonotype: A much larger clone differs by one base, so this may be a read error. The chain employs TRBV12-3 or TRBV12-4 and TRBJ2-5; D might be TRBD2 (6 bases). This CDR3 has 15 amino acids. Trimming took off 3 bases at V and 1 base at J, with 12 bases between the two ends. The CDR3 spells CASSFRTISQETQYF. The CDR3 nucleotides read TGTGCCAGCAGTTTTAGGACTATCTCCCAAGAGACCCAGTACTTC.